One TCR beta chain is described in this entry. What it binds is unknown. This entry is derived from a study of CD8 T cells in ankylosing spondylitis. Overall study findings and caveats: There was reportedly significant enrichment of clones that were disease-linked in matched ankylosing spondylitis synovial fluid.

It was by quantitative 5'-RACE with molecular barcodes that TCR beta libraries were made. One entry per CDR3 protein, called by TCRdb with MiXCR from the 5' RACE reads. The data contain tens of thousands of distinct CDR3 sequences, 9.5% to 11% of them singletons. The CDR3 is made up of 15 amino acids. The germline V gene has CDR1 LNHDA and CDR2 SQIVND (reference sequence). V was trimmed by 5 bases and J by 6 bases, leaving 16 bases between them. The chain couples TRBV19 to TRBJ2-2, with D hard to call. Sequencing was performed on blood, either unsorted or a sorted T cell fraction (not recorded which). This receptor was taken from a male donor with ankylosing spondylitis or in good health (not recorded which). For the CDR3, the DNA is TGTGCCAGTAGTTTTCAGGACCCTGGGGCCGGGGAGCTGTTTTTT. Translation gives CASSFQDPGAGELFF.